This TCR beta chain was profiled in a study of OX40 agonist ivuxolimab in advanced cancers. Across the whole study: Patients were treated with ivuxolimab, an agonistic anti-OX40 (CD134) antibody. Of the patients, three showed partial responses, one with hepatocellular carcinoma and two with cutaneous melanoma. Study observations and caveats: Normalized T-cell clonal expansion was also low in some nonresponders. There were, on average, more expanded clones in CD8+ T cells than in CD4+.

Only in-frame clones appear in the TCRdb table, and some are missing; sequencing was by immunoSEQ multiplex PCR. The sample contains roughly 90,000 clones, 91% of which appear only once. Germline CDR1 is MNHNS and CDR2 is SASEGT. Trimming removed 7 bases from V and 0 bases from J; junction bases left unmatched: 9. CDR3 length: 15 amino acids. A note on this clone: The antigen is not known.

The sequence derives from an adult with an advanced solid tumor such as melanoma, head and neck, liver or kidney cancer. The chain recombines TRBV6-1 with TRBJ2-7; TRBD2 agrees at 7 bases. The sample was CD4+ or CD8+ T cells sorted from blood, taken in a trial of the OX40 agonist ivuxolimab. Here the CDR3 DNA reads TGTGCCAGCACCCCCGAGGTAGCGGGCTCCTACGAGCAGTACTTC. It translates to CASTPEVAGSYEQYF.